Included here is one T cell receptor (beta chain) sequence, with context. No antigen is known for it. The entry originates in a study of cytomegalovirus exposure and HLA in healthy donors. Findings and limits, study-wide: By HLA locus, TCR association rates varied in a later analysis, with DRB1 showing the most and HLA-C the fewest. Presence/absence analyses supposed approximately even sequencing depth among donors.

PCR involved 60 Vbeta and 13 Jbeta primers. Only in-frame clones appear in the TCRdb table, and some are missing; sequencing was by immunoSEQ multiplex PCR. The sample shows fewer than 150,000 clones, 77% of them seen only once. The sequenced material came from PBMCs. This sequence originates from a woman aged 45-65 years in good health and CMV-seronegative.

CDR3 protein: CASSLAPVEQNTGELFF. The CDR3 nucleotides are TGCGCCAGCAGCTTGGCCCCCGTTGAACAGAACACCGGGGAGCTGTTTTTT. The genes are TRBV5-1 and TRBJ2-2, with D hard to call. V was clipped by 0 bases and J by 1 base, with 13 bases between them. The CDR3 runs to 17 residues. From germline, CDR1 is SGHRS and CDR2 YFSETQ.